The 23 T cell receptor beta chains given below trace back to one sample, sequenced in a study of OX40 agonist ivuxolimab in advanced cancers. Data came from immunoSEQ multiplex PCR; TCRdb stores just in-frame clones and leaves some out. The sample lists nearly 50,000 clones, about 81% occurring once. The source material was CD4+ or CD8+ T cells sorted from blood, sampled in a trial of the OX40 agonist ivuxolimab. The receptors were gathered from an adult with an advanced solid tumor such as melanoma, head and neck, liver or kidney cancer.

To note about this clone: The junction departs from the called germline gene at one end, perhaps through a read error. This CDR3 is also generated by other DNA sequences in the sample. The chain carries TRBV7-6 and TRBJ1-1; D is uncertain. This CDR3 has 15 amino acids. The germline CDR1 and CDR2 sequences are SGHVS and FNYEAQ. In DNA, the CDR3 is TGTGCCAGCAGCCCCGTACGGGGAGGAAACACTGAAGCCTTCTTT. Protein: CASSPVRGGNTEAFF.

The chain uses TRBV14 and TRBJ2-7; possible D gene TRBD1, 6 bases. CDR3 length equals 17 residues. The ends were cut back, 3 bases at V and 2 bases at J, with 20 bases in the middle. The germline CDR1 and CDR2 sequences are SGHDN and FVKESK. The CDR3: CASSHNLDRRLPYEQYF. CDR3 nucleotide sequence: TGTGCCAGCAGCCATAACTTGGACAGAAGATTACCCTACGAGCAGTACTTC.

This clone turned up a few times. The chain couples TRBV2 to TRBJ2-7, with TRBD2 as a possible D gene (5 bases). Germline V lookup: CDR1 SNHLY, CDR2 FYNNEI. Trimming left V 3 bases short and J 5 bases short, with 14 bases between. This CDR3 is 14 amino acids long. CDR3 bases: TGTGCCAGCAGTGACAACCCTAGCACCCACGAGCAGTACTTC. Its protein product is CASSDNPSTHEQYF.

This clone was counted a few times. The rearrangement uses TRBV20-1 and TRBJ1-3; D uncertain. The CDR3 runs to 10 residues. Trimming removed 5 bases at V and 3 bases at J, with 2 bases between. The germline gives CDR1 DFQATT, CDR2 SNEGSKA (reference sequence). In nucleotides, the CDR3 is TGCAGTGCTGTTGGAAACACCATATATTTT. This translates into CSAVGNTIYF.

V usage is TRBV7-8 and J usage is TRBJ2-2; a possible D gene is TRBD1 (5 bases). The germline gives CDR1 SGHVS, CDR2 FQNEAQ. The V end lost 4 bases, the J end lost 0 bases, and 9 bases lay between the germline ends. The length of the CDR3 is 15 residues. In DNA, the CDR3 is TGTGCCAGCAGCTATACAGGTTCGAACACCGGGGAGCTGTTTTTT. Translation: CASSYTGSNTGELFF.

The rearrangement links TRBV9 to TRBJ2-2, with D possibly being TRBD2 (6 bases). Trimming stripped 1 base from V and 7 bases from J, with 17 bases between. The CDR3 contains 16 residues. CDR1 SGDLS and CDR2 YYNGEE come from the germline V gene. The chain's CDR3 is CASSVRGFDSGGELFF. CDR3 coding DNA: TGTGCCAGCAGCGTACGGGGGTTCGATAGTGGCGGGGAGCTGTTTTTT.

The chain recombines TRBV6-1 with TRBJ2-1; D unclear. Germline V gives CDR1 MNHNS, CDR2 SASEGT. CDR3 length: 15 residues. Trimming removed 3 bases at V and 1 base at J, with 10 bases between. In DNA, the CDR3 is TGTGCCAGCAGTGAGGCCACTGATTCCTACAATGAGCAGTTCTTC. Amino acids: CASSEATDSYNEQFF.

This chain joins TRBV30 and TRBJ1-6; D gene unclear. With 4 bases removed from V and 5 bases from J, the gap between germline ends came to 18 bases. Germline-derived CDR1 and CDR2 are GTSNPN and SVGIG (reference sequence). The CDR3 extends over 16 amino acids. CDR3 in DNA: TGTGCCTGGAACCTGGGCCTTCGAGCAAATAATTCACCCCTCCACTTT. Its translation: CAWNLGLRANNSPLHF.

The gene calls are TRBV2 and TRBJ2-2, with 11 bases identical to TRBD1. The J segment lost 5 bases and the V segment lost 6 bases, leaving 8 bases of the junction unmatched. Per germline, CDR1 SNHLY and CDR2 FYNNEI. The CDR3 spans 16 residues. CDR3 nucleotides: TGTGCCAGCAGCCGTAGGACAGGGGGCAGGACCGGGGAGCTGTTTTTT. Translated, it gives CASSRRTGGRTGELFF. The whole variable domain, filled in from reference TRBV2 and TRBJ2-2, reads EPEVTQTPSHQVTQMGQEVILRCVPISNHLYFYWYRQILGQKVEFLVSFYNNEISEKSEIFDDQFSVERPDGSNFTLKIRSTKLEDSAMYFCASSRRTGGRTGELFFGEGSRLTVL.

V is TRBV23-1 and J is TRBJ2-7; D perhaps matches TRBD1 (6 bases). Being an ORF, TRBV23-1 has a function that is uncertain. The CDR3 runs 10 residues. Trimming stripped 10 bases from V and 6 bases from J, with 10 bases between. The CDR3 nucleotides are TGCGCCACGAGGGGGTGCGAGCAGTACTTC. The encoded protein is CATRGCEQYF.

CDR3 residues: CAINPTGTGELFF. In nucleotides, the CDR3 is TGTGCCATCAATCCGACAGGCACCGGGGAGCTGTTTTTT. The V call is TRBV10-3, the J call TRBJ2-2; a possible D gene is TRBD1 (6 bases). Germline CDR1 and CDR2: ENHRY and SYGVKD. CDR3 length: 13 amino acids. V lost 7 bases to trimming and J lost 4 bases, with 10 bases between them.

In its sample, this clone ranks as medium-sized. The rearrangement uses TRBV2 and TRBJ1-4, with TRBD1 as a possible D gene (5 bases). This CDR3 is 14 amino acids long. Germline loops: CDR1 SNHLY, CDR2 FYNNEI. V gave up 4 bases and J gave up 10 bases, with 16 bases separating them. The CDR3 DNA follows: TGTGCCAGCAGTGTTTTAGGGACCGGGGGAAAACTGTTTTTT. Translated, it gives CASSVLGTGGKLFF.

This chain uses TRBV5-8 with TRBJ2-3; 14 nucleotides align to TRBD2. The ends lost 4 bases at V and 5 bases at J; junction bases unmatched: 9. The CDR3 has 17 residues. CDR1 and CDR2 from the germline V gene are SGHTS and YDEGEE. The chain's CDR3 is CASSRTGTSGSVDTQYF. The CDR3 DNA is TGTGCCAGCAGCCGGACAGGGACTAGCGGGAGTGTAGATACGCAGTATTTT.

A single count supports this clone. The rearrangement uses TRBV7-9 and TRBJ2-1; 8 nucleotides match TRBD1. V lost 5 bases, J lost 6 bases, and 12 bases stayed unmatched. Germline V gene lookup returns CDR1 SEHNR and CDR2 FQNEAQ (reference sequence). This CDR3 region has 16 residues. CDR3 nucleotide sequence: TGTGCCAGCAGCCCCCCTCGGGGACAGGTGACCAATGAGCAGTTCTTC. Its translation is CASSPPRGQVTNEQFF.

The CDR3 is CASSFRQDTEAFF. The CDR3 region has the DNA TGTGCCAGTAGTTTCCGGCAGGACACTGAAGCTTTCTTT. This rearrangement joins TRBV19 to TRBJ1-1; D is unresolved. V lost 5 bases, J lost 3 bases, and 10 bases lay in between. Germline V gene lookup returns CDR1 LNHDA and CDR2 SQIVND (reference sequence). The CDR3 sequence is 13 residues long. Based on the CDR3 plus reference TRBV19 and TRBJ1-1, the full variable domain is DGGITQSPKYLFRKEGQNVTLSCEQNLNHDAMYWYRQDPGQGLRLIYYSQIVNDFQKGDIAEGYSVSREKKESFPLTVTSAQKNPTAFYLCASSFRQDTEAFFGQGTRLTVV.

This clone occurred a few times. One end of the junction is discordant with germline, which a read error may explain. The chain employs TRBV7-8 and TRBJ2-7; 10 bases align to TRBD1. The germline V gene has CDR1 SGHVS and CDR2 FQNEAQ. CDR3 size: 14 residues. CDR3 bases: TGTGCTAGCACTTCCCGGGGACAGGGGATCGAGCAGTACTTC. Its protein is CASTSRGQGIEQYF.

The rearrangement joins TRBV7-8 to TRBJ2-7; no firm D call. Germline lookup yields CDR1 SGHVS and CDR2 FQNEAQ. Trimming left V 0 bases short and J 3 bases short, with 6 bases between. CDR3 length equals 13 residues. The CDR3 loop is CASSLAHRYEQYF. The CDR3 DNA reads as TGTGCCAGCAGCTTAGCTCACCGCTACGAGCAGTACTTC.

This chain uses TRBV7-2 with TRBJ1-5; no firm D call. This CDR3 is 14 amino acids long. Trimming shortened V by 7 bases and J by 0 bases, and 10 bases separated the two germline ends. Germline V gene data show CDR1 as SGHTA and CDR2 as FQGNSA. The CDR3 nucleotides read TGTGCCAGCAACTCCGCCAGTAGCAATCAGCCCCAGCATTTT. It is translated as CASNSASSNQPQHF.

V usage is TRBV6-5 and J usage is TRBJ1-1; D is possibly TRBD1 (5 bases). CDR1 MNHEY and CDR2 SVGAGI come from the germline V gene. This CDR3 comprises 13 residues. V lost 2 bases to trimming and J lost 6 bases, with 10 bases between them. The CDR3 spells CASSYAGFAEAFF. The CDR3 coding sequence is TGTGCCAGCAGTTACGCAGGGTTCGCTGAAGCTTTCTTT.

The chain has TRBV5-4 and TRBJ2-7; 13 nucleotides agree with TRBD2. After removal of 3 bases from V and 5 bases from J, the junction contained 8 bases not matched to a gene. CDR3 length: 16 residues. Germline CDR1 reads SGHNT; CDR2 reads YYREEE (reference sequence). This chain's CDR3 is CASSSRLAGGLDEQYF. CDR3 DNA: TGTGCCAGCAGCTCGCGACTAGCGGGAGGTTTAGACGAGCAGTACTTC. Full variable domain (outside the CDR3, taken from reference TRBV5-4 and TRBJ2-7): ETGVTQSPTHLIKTRGQQVTLRCSSQSGHNTVSWYQQALGQGPQFIFQYYREEENGRGNFPPRFSGLQFPNYSSELNVNALELDDSALYLCASSSRLAGGLDEQYFGPGTRLTVT.

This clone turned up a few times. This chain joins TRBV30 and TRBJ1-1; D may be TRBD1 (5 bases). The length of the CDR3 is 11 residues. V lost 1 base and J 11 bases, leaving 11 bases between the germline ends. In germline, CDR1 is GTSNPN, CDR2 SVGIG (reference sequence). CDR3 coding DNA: TGTGCCTGGAGTGGGCAGGGTATGGCTTTCTTT. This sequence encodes CAWSGQGMAFF.

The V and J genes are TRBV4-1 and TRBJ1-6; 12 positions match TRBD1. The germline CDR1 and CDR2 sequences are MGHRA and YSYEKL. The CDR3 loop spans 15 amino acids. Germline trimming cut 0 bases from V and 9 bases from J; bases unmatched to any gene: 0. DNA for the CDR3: TGCGCCAGCAGCCAAGAGGGACAGGGGGCTTCACCCCTCCACTTT. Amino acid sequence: CASSQEGQGASPLHF.

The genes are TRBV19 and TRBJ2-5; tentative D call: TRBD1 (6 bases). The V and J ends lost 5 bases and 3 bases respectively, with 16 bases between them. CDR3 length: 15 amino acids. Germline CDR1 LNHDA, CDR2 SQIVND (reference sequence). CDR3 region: CASSLLGQIEETQYF. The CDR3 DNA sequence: TGTGCCAGTAGTCTACTAGGACAGATAGAAGAGACCCAGTACTTC.